The 21 T cell receptor beta chains in this list originate from one sample, sequenced in a study of radiotherapy plus CTLA-4 blockade in lung cancer (dated by TCRdb to between 2017 and 2018). The library was generated by the immunoSEQ multiplex PCR assay. Imported from immuneACCESS, the table was reduced by TCRdb to in-frame sequences with V and J called. These copies leave out some clones; in studies compared against another copy, an unresolved V gene accounts for under half, and the cause of the remainder is not known. Within this sample are around 37,000 clones, with about two thirds of them counted one time only. Roughly a tenth of the sample rests with the top ten. The specimen was peripheral blood, collected from a patient treated with radiotherapy plus ipilimumab. The receptors were gathered from a human donor with non-small cell lung cancer who had stable disease on radiotherapy plus ipilimumab.

This sequence joins TRBV27 and TRBJ1-6, with D unresolved. Between the trimmed V and J ends, which lost 6 bases and 0 bases, there was a span of 6 bases. The CDR3 totals 14 residues. The germline CDR1 and CDR2 sequences are MNHEY and SMNVEV (reference sequence). The CDR3 DNA is TGTGCCAGCAGCCCGAGCTCCTATAATTCACCCCTCCACTTT. The encoded protein is CASSPSSYNSPLHF.

This clone was counted between two and nine times. V usage is TRBV28 and J usage is TRBJ2-1; D unresolved. Per the germline V gene, CDR1 is MDHEN and CDR2 is SYDVKM. Deletions cut 3 bases from V and 6 bases from J, with 15 bases between. The CDR3 covers 15 residues. CDR3 nucleotides: TGTGCCAGCAGTTTCCAGGCCCGAATTACCAATGAGCAGTTCTTC. This codes for CASSFQARITNEQFF.

This chain links TRBV11-2 with TRBJ2-7; 12 nucleotides match TRBD1. The CDR3 runs 15 residues. V was clipped by 4 bases and J by 7 bases; unmatched bases: 8. Germline V gives CDR1 SGHAT, CDR2 FQNNGV. CDR3 protein: CASSSRDRGLWEQYF. The CDR3, as DNA: TGTGCCAGCAGCTCCCGGGACAGGGGGCTTTGGGAGCAGTACTTC.

This chain links TRBV7-2 with TRBJ2-3; 9 positions agree with TRBD1. The germline V gene has CDR1 SGHTA and CDR2 FQGNSA. The trim removed 5 bases at V and 15 bases at J, leaving 15 bases unmatched. CDR3 length: 14 amino acids. CDR3 nucleotide sequence: TGTGCCAGCAGCCGTCCCGGGACAGGGTATGAGCAATATTTT. It is translated as CASSRPGTGYEQYF.

The table lists this clone with a few counts. The V call is TRBV15, the J call TRBJ1-1, with D uncertain. The ends were cut back, 3 bases at V and 7 bases at J, with 12 bases in the middle. The germline CDR1 and CDR2 sequences are LNHNV and YYDKDF (reference sequence). CDR3 length: 13 amino acids. The CDR3 spells CATSRVVLNEAFF. The CDR3 bases are TGTGCCACCAGCAGGGTCGTACTGAATGAAGCTTTCTTT.

V and J are TRBV4-1 and TRBJ2-7, with D possibly TRBD1 on 9 matching bases. V was trimmed by 4 bases and J by 3 bases, leaving 28 bases between them. There are 19 residues in the CDR3. Germline loops: CDR1 MGHRA, CDR2 YSYEKL. The CDR3 bases are TGCGCCAGCAGCCGCCGATCGACAGGGGGAGCGGGGGATAACTACGAGCAGTACTTC. Encoded protein: CASSRRSTGGAGDNYEQYF.

This chain connects TRBV5-1 to TRBJ2-7; D not resolved. The V gene's germline CDR1 is SGHRS and CDR2 YFSETQ. The CDR3 has 14 residues. V lost 0 bases and J 4 bases, leaving 11 bases between the germline ends. CDR3 in DNA: TGCGCCAGCAGCTTGGGAACCGCCAGTTACGAGCAGTACTTC. Amino acids: CASSLGTASYEQYF.

The gene calls are TRBV5-1 and TRBJ2-5; 7 bases fit TRBD1. This CDR3 spans 14 amino acids. The germline V gene encodes CDR1 SGHRS and CDR2 YFSETQ. Trimming took 3 bases from V and 5 from J; bases not matched to a gene: 7. CDR3 in DNA: TGCGCCAGCAGCTCTGGACAGGCGCTGGAGACCCAGTACTTC. This gives the protein CASSSGQALETQYF.

The rearrangement uses TRBV13 and TRBJ1-6; TRBD1 might be the D (6 bases). Germline V gene sequence: CDR1 PRHDT, CDR2 FYEKMQ (reference sequence). The CDR3 has 17 residues. The V end was cut by 6 bases, the J end by 1 base, with 16 bases between. The chain's CDR3 is CASRREQGKSYNSPLHF. CDR3 in DNA: TGTGCCAGCAGACGCGAACAGGGTAAATCCTATAATTCACCCCTCCACTTT. The variable domain in full, with the rest retrieved from reference TRBV13 and TRBJ1-6, is AAGVIQSPRHLIKEKRETATLKCYPIPRHDTVYWYQQGPGQDPQFLISFYEKMQSDKGSIPDRFSAQQFSDYHSELNMSSLELGDSALYFCASRREQGKSYNSPLHFGNGTRLTVT.

The chain recombines TRBV5-1 with TRBJ2-5; perhaps TRBD1 as D (5 bases). CDR1 and CDR2 (germline): SGHRS, YFSETQ. The V end was cut by 0 bases, the J end by 5 bases, with 14 bases between. This CDR3 is built from 15 residues. CDR3 residues: CASSLGQSRWETQYF. The DNA of the CDR3 is TGCGCCAGCAGCTTGGGACAGTCGCGATGGGAGACCCAGTACTTC.

J is TRBJ1-2 and V is TRBV12-5, with 7 bases matching TRBD1. With V trimmed by 1 base and J by 4 bases, 0 bases remained unmatched. CDR1 and CDR2 from the germline V gene are LGHNT and FRNRAP. This CDR3 region has 13 residues. The CDR3 loop is CASGLGTGYGYTF. CDR3 nucleotides: TGTGCTAGTGGTTTGGGGACAGGCTATGGCTACACCTTC.

This chain connects TRBV29-1 to TRBJ2-1, with TRBD1 matching over 10 bases. Germline V gene sequence: CDR1 SQVTM, CDR2 ANQGSEA. V shed 7 bases and J 1 base; nucleotides not matched to a gene: 4. The CDR3 length is 14 residues. For the CDR3, the DNA is TGCAGCGGGCGGGACAGGGGTTCCTACAATGAGCAGTTCTTC. This gives the protein CSGRDRGSYNEQFF.

This clone has just a few counts. The rearrangement uses TRBV10-2 and TRBJ2-1, with TRBD2 as a possible D gene (6 bases). This CDR3 spans 14 amino acids. Trimming removed 8 bases at V and 8 bases at J, with 19 bases between. Per germline, CDR1 WSHSY and CDR2 SAAADI. The CDR3, as DNA: TGCGCCAGCCAAGGGACCACGGAGGGTCATGAGCAGTTCTTC. Protein: CASQGTTEGHEQFF.

V and J are TRBV9 and TRBJ1-2, with 8 positions matching TRBD1. Per germline, CDR1 SGDLS and CDR2 YYNGEE. V gave up 4 bases and J gave up 4 bases; unmatched junction bases: 12. The length of the CDR3 is 16 residues. The CDR3 DNA reads as TGTGCCAGCAGCCCGGGACAGGCGCCCCGAAGCTATGGCTACACCTTC. Its translation is CASSPGQAPRSYGYTF.

This clone has just a few counts. The chain uses TRBV7-2 and TRBJ2-2; D call uncertain. Deletions cut 5 bases from V and 6 bases from J, with 13 bases between. The length of the CDR3 is 14 residues. Germline CDR1 SGHTA, CDR2 FQGNSA. The CDR3 protein is CASSPVPPAGELFF. DNA of the CDR3: TGTGCCAGCAGCCCAGTCCCCCCCGCCGGGGAGCTGTTTTTT. Variable domain in full (rest from reference TRBV7-2 and TRBJ2-2): GAGVSQSPSNKVTEKGKDVELRCDPISGHTALYWYRQSLGQGLEFLIYFQGNSAPDKSGLPSDRFSAERTGGSVSTLTIQRTQQEDSAVYLCASSPVPPAGELFFGEGSRLTVL.

The chain carries TRBV19 and TRBJ1-5; D remains unclear. The germline CDR1 and CDR2 sequences are LNHDA and SQIVND (reference sequence). The CDR3 totals 16 residues. Trimming pared 1 base from V and 4 bases from J, leaving 14 bases between. The DNA of the CDR3 is TGTGCCAGTAGTATAGTCGTCATGGCGGGAAATCAGCCCCAGCATTTT. Its translation is CASSIVVMAGNQPQHF.

V usage is TRBV4-1 and J usage is TRBJ1-4; no firm D call. Per the germline V gene, CDR1 is MGHRA and CDR2 is YSYEKL. V was pared by 6 bases and J by 5 bases, with 7 bases between. The CDR3 runs to 12 residues. The CDR3 loop is CASRSKNEKLFF. In nucleotides, the CDR3 is TGCGCCAGCAGAAGCAAGAATGAAAAACTGTTTTTT.

The chain employs TRBV6-5 and TRBJ1-2; TRBD1 is a possible D gene (5 bases). V was trimmed by 8 bases and J by 3 bases, leaving 16 bases between them. This CDR3 spans 14 amino acids. From germline, CDR1 is MNHEY and CDR2 SVGAGI. The DNA for the CDR3 is TGTGCCAGCGATTCGGCAGCAGGGTACTATGGCTACACCTTC. The encoded protein is CASDSAAGYYGYTF.

The chain uses TRBV27 and TRBJ1-2, with 9 bases that match TRBD1. V was clipped by 6 bases and J by 8 bases; unmatched bases: 10. Germline lookup yields CDR1 MNHEY and CDR2 SMNVEV (reference sequence). This CDR3 comprises 14 residues. CDR3 protein: CASRTTGGAWGYTF. For the CDR3, the DNA is TGTGCCAGCAGGACGACAGGGGGTGCGTGGGGCTACACCTTC.

The gene calls are TRBV2 and TRBJ1-2; possibly TRBD1 for D (6 bases). V lost 8 bases, J lost 4 bases, and 17 bases lay in between. Germline values: CDR1 SNHLY, CDR2 FYNNEI. The CDR3 runs 14 residues. As DNA, the CDR3 is TGTGCCAGCCTGGGAAGACTGGGGGCCTATGGCTACACCTTC. Translated: CASLGRLGAYGYTF.

The CDR3 coding sequence is TGTGCCAGCAGTTTGTGGGGGGGCGGGACAGATACGCAGTATTTT. This gives the protein CASSLWGGGTDTQYF. The V gene is TRBV28, the J gene TRBJ2-3; perhaps TRBD2 as D (7 bases). The V gene's germline CDR1 is MDHEN and CDR2 SYDVKM. The V gene lost 3 bases and the J gene lost 3 bases, with 13 bases spanning the gap. The CDR3 contains 15 residues.